This TCR beta chain was obtained from a study of blood T cell repertoires in COVID-19. J lost 9 bases, V lost 2 bases, and 13 bases had no gene match. Looked up from germline, CDR1 is MNHNS and CDR2 is SASEGT. CDR3 length equals 16 residues. This clone was seen a single time. TCRdb's table, derived via immunoSEQ multiplex PCR, lists solely in-frame clones and lacks some. Here the sample spans under 150,000 clones, approximately 84% being singletons. The chain uses TRBV6-1 and TRBJ1-5; TRBD1 matches 7 bases. This receptor was taken from a man aged 50 or older in a cohort exposed to, infected with or recovered from COVID-19 (not recorded which). Sequencing used PBMCs or T cells enriched from blood (not recorded which). This CDR3 reads CASSESGTDLLLPQHF. CDR3 DNA: TGTGCCAGCAGTGAATCCGGGACAGACCTCCTGTTGCCCCAGCATTTT.